Listed below are T cell receptor beta chains from one sample, sequenced in a study of blood T cell repertoires in COVID-19. The data were produced by immunoSEQ multiplex PCR, yet TCRdb's version contains in-frame clones alone and is incomplete. The repertoire consists of about 220,000 clones, with about 88% occurring once and the leading ten covering roughly 2.5%. Sequencing used PBMCs or T cells enriched from blood (not recorded which). Source of these receptors: a woman younger than 45 who had recovered from COVID-19. CDR3s include the opening cysteine and the closing phenylalanine or tryptophan. The D gene is left open where the match is weak. Expanded clones are given a class, and other clones once, few, many or no size at all.

NA	TRBD1	TRBJ1-2	TRBV9	CASSAGRDSILNGYTF	TGTGCCAGCAGCGCGGGCCGGGACAGCATACTGAATGGCTACACCTTC
NA	NA	TRBJ1-1	TRBV6-5	CASSLQGLNTEAFF	TGTGCCAGCAGTCTTCAGGGTCTGAACACTGAAGCTTTCTTT
once	NA	TRBJ1-6	TRBV5-8	CASSPQWTARAYNSPLHF	TGTGCCAGCAGCCCCCAGTGGACAGCCCGAGCGTATAATTCACCCCTCCACTTT
NA	NA	TRBJ1-2	TRBV19	CASWGHPRGYGYTF	TGTGCCAGTTGGGGACACCCGAGGGGCTATGGCTACACCTTC
NA	NA	TRBJ1-4	TRBV27	CASSRLPGKNEKLFF	TGTGCCAGCAGTAGACTACCAGGAAAAAATGAAAAACTGTTTTTT
NA	TRBD1	TRBJ1-5	TRBV19	CASRPGTGGQPQHF	TGTGCCAGTAGACCCGGGACAGGAGGTCAGCCCCAGCATTTT
NA	TRBD1	TRBJ2-3	TRBV3-1/TRBV3-2	CASSGTGRTDTQYF	TGTGCCAGCAGCGGGACAGGGAGAACAGATACGCAGTATTTT
NA	TRBD1	TRBJ1-3	TRBV19	CASSRGQASSGNTIYF	TGTGCCAGTAGTAGGGGACAGGCGAGCTCTGGAAACACCATATATTTT
NA	NA	TRBJ1-5	TRBV5-5	CASSPRYTGTQPQHF	TGTGCCAGCAGCCCAAGGTACACAGGGACTCAGCCCCAGCATTTT
once	NA	TRBJ1-4	TRBV7-2	CASSLSIATNEKLFF	TGTGCCAGCAGCTTGTCCATTGCAACTAATGAAAAACTGTTTTTT
NA	NA	TRBJ2-7	TRBV21-1	CASSKDPDSRSYEQYF	TGTGCCAGCAGCAAAGATCCGGACTCCCGCTCCTACGAGCAGTACTTC
NA	NA	TRBJ2-7	TRBV15	CATSRDRGTYEQYF	TGTGCCACCAGCAGAGATCGGGGTACCTACGAGCAGTACTTC
NA	NA	TRBJ2-2	TRBV5-4	CASSLPGRNRELFF	TGTGCCAGCAGCTTGCCAGGGAGGAACCGGGAGCTGTTTTTT
once	NA	TRBJ2-7	TRBV7-3	CASSLEVNEQYF	TGTGCCAGCAGCTTAGAGGTCAACGAGCAGTACTTC
NA	NA	TRBJ2-2	TRBV7-3	CASSLLGATNTGELFF	TGTGCCAGCAGCTTGTTGGGGGCCACGAACACCGGGGAGCTGTTTTTT
NA	NA	TRBJ1-1	TRBV7-3	CASSYFVATEAFF	TGTGCCAGCAGCTACTTCGTAGCCACTGAAGCTTTCTTT
NA	NA	TRBJ2-5	TRBV5-6	CASSPEGLTQETQYF	TGTGCCAGCAGCCCAGAGGGACTGACACAAGAGACCCAGTACTTC
NA	TRBD1	TRBJ2-7	TRBV4-2	CASSLGTGEAYEQYF	TGTGCCAGCAGCCTCGGGACAGGGGAGGCCTACGAGCAGTACTTC
NA	NA	TRBJ2-7	TRBV7-6	CASSLEGRGGYEQYF	TGTGCCAGCAGCTTAGAGGGCAGGGGTGGATACGAGCAGTACTTC
NA	TRBD1	TRBJ2-7	TRBV5-5	CASSLAVDRWYEQYF	TGTGCCAGCAGCTTGGCGGTGGACAGGTGGTACGAGCAGTACTTC
few	TRBD1	TRBJ2-2	TRBV7-9	CASSSTDRGSTGELFF	TGTGCCAGCAGCTCAACAGACAGGGGGAGCACCGGGGAGCTGTTTTTT
NA	NA	TRBJ1-4	TRBV4-1	CASSQDGRQKGNEKLFF	TGCGCCAGCAGCCAAGATGGTCGACAGAAAGGAAATGAAAAACTATTTTTT
NA	TRBD2	TRBJ2-1	TRBV14	CASSRSIGGANNEQFF	TGTGCCAGCAGCCGGAGTATCGGGGGGGCTAACAATGAGCAGTTCTTC
NA	NA	TRBJ2-1	TRBV9	CASSATGTLNNEQFF	TGTGCCAGCAGCGCTACCGGGACACTTAACAATGAGCAGTTCTTC
NA	NA	TRBJ2-7	TRBV19	CASSASRTFGEQYF	TGTGCCAGTAGTGCGTCCCGGACTTTCGGGGAGCAGTACTTC
NA	TRBD2	TRBJ2-7	TRBV25-1	CASSETSGAIYEQYF	TGTGCCAGCAGTGAAACTAGCGGGGCTATCTACGAGCAGTACTTC
NA	NA	TRBJ1-2	TRBV4-2	CASSQEFDRGYTF	TGTGCCAGCAGCCAAGAATTCGATCGGGGCTACACCTTC
NA	TRBD1	TRBJ1-1	TRBV7-9	CASVLRRGTVAFF	TGTGCCAGCGTCCTACGCAGGGGGACGGTTGCTTTCTTT
NA	NA	TRBJ1-2	TRBV5-6	CASSLMPDYGCTF	TGTGCCAGCAGCTTGATGCCCGACTATGGCTGCACCTTC
NA	TRBD2	TRBJ2-2	TRBV2	CASRSGANTGELFF	TGTGCCAGCCGGAGCGGGGCAAACACCGGGGAGCTGTTTTTT
many	NA	TRBJ2-7	TRBV3-1/TRBV3-2	CASSQAPGVYEQYF	TGTGCCAGCAGCCAAGCCCCGGGGGTCTACGAGCAGTACTTC
NA	NA	TRBJ1-1	TRBV7-8	CASSLIQGVDTEAFF	TGTGCCAGCAGCTTAATTCAGGGTGTCGACACTGAAGCTTTCTTT
NA	TRBD2	TRBJ2-7	TRBV5-6	CASSLGRLAATYEQYF	TGTGCCAGCAGCTTGGGGAGACTAGCGGCCACCTACGAGCAGTACTTC
NA	NA	TRBJ1-3	TRBV28	CASSQDRTRNTIYF	TGTGCCAGCAGTCAAGACAGGACTCGAAACACCATATATTTT
few	TRBD1	TRBJ1-5	TRBV28	CASSPRGDRLNQPQHF	TGTGCCAGCAGTCCTAGAGGGGACAGACTCAATCAGCCCCAGCATTTT
few	TRBD2	TRBJ2-3	TRBV20-1	CSASSLGTSSLTDTQYF	TGCAGTGCTAGTAGCCTCGGGACTAGTTCACTCACAGATACGCAGTATTTT
NA	NA	TRBJ1-2	TRBV7-2	CASSSTGLANYGYTF	TGTGCCAGCAGCTCCACAGGGCTAGCTAACTATGGCTACACCTTC
NA	TRBD1	TRBJ2-7	TRBV11-2	CASSQHGQVPYEQYF	TGTGCCAGCAGCCAACATGGACAGGTTCCCTACGAGCAGTACTTC
NA	NA	TRBJ1-5	TRBV5-1	CASSPGSSNQPQHF	TGCGCCAGCAGTCCCGGGTCGAGCAATCAGCCCCAGCATTTT
NA	TRBD2	TRBJ2-3	TRBV7-3	CASSLAGGPTDTQYF	TGTGCCAGCAGCCTAGCGGGGGGACCCACAGATACGCAGTATTTT
NA	NA	TRBJ1-3	TRBV6-5	CASSYSVEGFGNTIYF	TGTGCCAGCAGTTACTCGGTCGAGGGATTTGGAAACACCATATATTTT
NA	TRBD2	TRBJ2-1	TRBV3-1/TRBV3-2	CASSSGLAGSEEQFF	TGTGCCAGCAGCTCGGGACTAGCGGGGTCGGAAGAGCAGTTCTTC
NA	TRBD1	TRBJ1-3	TRBV18	CASRTGSGNTIYF	TGTGCCAGCCGGACAGGGAGTGGAAACACCATATATTTT
NA	NA	TRBJ1-2	TRBV5-1	CASGALYGGYTF	TGCGCCAGCGGGGCCCTTTATGGTGGCTACACCTTC
NA	NA	TRBJ1-1	TRBV18	CASSPLQGENTEAFF	TGTGCCAGCTCACCACTGCAGGGTGAAAACACTGAAGCTTTCTTT
NA	NA	TRBJ1-1	TRBV28	CASSPGQSNTEAFF	TGTGCCAGCAGTCCAGGACAAAGCAACACTGAAGCTTTCTTT
NA	TRBD1	TRBJ2-1	TRBV4-3	CASSMTRGGEGYNEQFF	TGCGCCAGCAGCATGACAAGAGGGGGCGAGGGCTACAATGAGCAGTTCTTC
NA	TRBD1	TRBJ1-4	TRBV19	CASSMLGQGGEKLFF	TGTGCCAGTAGTATGTTGGGACAGGGCGGTGAAAAACTGTTTTTT
NA	NA	TRBJ1-1	TRBV7-9	CASSPGGGPGTEAFF	TGTGCCAGCAGCCCTGGGGGGGGCCCGGGGACTGAAGCTTTCTTT
NA	TRBD2	TRBJ2-2	TRBV5-4	CASSGTSGGPGELFF	TGTGCCAGCAGCGGGACTAGCGGGGGGCCCGGGGAGCTGTTTTTT
NA	TRBD1	TRBJ2-7	TRBV5-6	CASSLDVGTGRQYF	TGTGCCAGCAGCTTGGATGTCGGGACAGGTAGGCAGTACTTC
NA	NA	TRBJ1-2	TRBV7-6	CASSLGARDDGGYGYTF	TGTGCCAGCAGCCTAGGGGCCAGGGACGACGGGGGCTATGGCTACACCTTC
once	NA	TRBJ2-3	TRBV19	CASSIKRITDTQYF	TGTGCCAGTAGTATAAAGCGGATCACAGATACGCAGTATTTT
NA	NA	TRBJ1-1	TRBV12-3/TRBV12-4	CASSLDFQQAFF	TGTGCCAGCAGTTTAGACTTTCAACAAGCTTTCTTT